Below, 30 T cell receptor beta chains from the same sample are listed, as sequenced in a study of blood T cell repertoires in COVID-19. Libraries were prepared by immunoSEQ multiplex PCR; TCRdb keeps only in-frame clonotypes and omits some of them. Of about 60,000 clones in the sample, roughly 79% were seen once. Sequences were obtained from peripheral blood. These TCRs come from a man in his 60s with acute or convalescent COVID-19.

This rearrangement joins TRBV7-2 to TRBJ2-5; 7 bases line up with TRBD1. V shed 5 bases and J 4 bases; nucleotides not matched to a gene: 7. Germline CDR1 reads SGHTA; CDR2 reads FQGNSA. This CDR3 spans 14 amino acids. CDR3 bases: TGTGCCAGCAGCCCAACAGGGGTCGCAGAGACCCAGTACTTC. Protein: CASSPTGVAETQYF.

The chain joins TRBV27 to TRBJ1-1, with 7 nucleotides matching TRBD1. This CDR3 is built from 15 residues. Germline V lookup: CDR1 MNHEY, CDR2 SMNVEV (reference sequence). J was trimmed by 3 bases and V by 6 bases; bases with no gene match: 10. CDR3 amino acids: CASSPRTGGDTEAFF. CDR3 DNA: TGTGCCAGCAGCCCCCGGACAGGTGGGGACACTGAAGCTTTCTTT.

This rearrangement joins TRBV10-3 to TRBJ2-1, with 8 positions matching TRBD2. V shed 4 bases and J 4 bases; nucleotides not matched to a gene: 9. The CDR3 is 16 amino acids. Germline-derived CDR1 and CDR2 are ENHRY and SYGVKD. In nucleotides, the CDR3 is TGTGCCATCAGTGGATTGGGAAGCGGGGGTTACAATGAGCAGTTCTTC. Its translation: CAISGLGSGGYNEQFF.

The rearrangement joins TRBV12-5 to TRBJ2-3; D is unresolved. Between the trimmed V and J ends, which lost 6 bases and 0 bases, there was a span of 16 bases. The length of the CDR3 is 16 residues. The V gene's germline CDR1 is LGHNT and CDR2 FRNRAP. CDR3 in amino acids: CASGTPRRVSTDTQYF. The CDR3 DNA sequence: TGTGCTAGTGGCACCCCTAGACGGGTTAGCACAGATACGCAGTATTTT. Together with reference TRBV12-5 and TRBJ2-3, the CDR3 gives the full variable domain: DARVTQTPRHKVTEMGQEVTMRCQPILGHNTVFWYRQTMMQGLELLAYFRNRAPLDDSGMPKDRFSAEMPDATLATLKIQPSEPRDSAVYFCASGTPRRVSTDTQYFGPGTRLTVL.

The V and J genes are TRBV7-9 and TRBJ2-2; TRBD2 might be the D (7 bases). The CDR3 is 16 residues long. The V end lost 5 bases, the J end lost 6 bases, and 19 bases lay between the germline ends. Germline CDR1 SEHNR, CDR2 FQNEAQ (reference sequence). The CDR3 nucleotides read TGTGCCAGCAGCCCCCCGGGGGGCGGAGGTGCCGGGGAGCTGTTTTTT. Amino acid sequence: CASSPPGGGGAGELFF. The full variable domain, with the rest looked up from reference TRBV7-9 and TRBJ2-2, is DTGVSQNPRHKITKRGQNVTFRCDPISEHNRLYWYRQTLGQGPEFLTYFQNEAQLEKSRLLSDRFSAERPKGSFSTLEIQRTEQGDSAMYLCASSPPGGGGAGELFFGEGSRLTVL.

The chain uses TRBV5-4 and TRBJ1-4; 9 positions match TRBD1. CDR1 and CDR2 (germline): SGHNT, YYREEE (reference sequence). V was pared by 3 bases and J by 7 bases, with 7 bases of the junction left unmatched. The CDR3 contains 15 residues. The CDR3 sequence: CASSYEGDRVEKLFF. In DNA form, the CDR3 reads TGTGCCAGCAGCTATGAGGGGGACAGGGTTGAAAAACTGTTTTTT.

The chain employs TRBV12-3 or TRBV12-4 and TRBJ2-5, with TRBD2 identical over 7 bases. The CDR3 has 13 amino acids. V was pared by 8 bases and J by 13 bases, with 16 bases of the junction left unmatched. DNA for the CDR3: TGTGCCAGCCATTGGGGGGGTACGGGGATCCCGTACTTC. Amino acid sequence: CASHWGGTGIPYF.

The chain employs TRBV6-1 and TRBJ1-4, with D hard to call. V dropped 2 bases and J dropped 7 bases, with 5 bases sitting between them. CDR3 length equals 12 residues. Per the germline V gene, CDR1 is MNHNS and CDR2 is SASEGT. The CDR3 reads CASSESGEKLFF. CDR3 bases: TGTGCCAGCAGTGAAAGCGGTGAAAAACTGTTTTTT.

The chain combines TRBV10-3 with TRBJ2-1, with 7 positions matching TRBD2. CDR3 length: 18 amino acids. CDR1 and CDR2 (germline): ENHRY, SYGVKD. Trimming removed 3 bases from V and 7 bases from J; junction bases left unmatched: 18. CDR3 sequence reads: CAISEVKWGTTQENEQFF. In DNA, the CDR3 is TGTGCCATCAGTGAAGTCAAGTGGGGGACTACTCAGGAAAATGAGCAGTTCTTC.

The chain couples TRBV20-1 to TRBJ2-3; D uncertain. CDR1 and CDR2 (germline): DFQATT, SNEGSKA (reference sequence). The CDR3 consists of 13 residues. V was clipped by 3 bases and J by 1 base, with 8 bases between them. CDR3 in amino acids: CSASDSRTDTQYF. The CDR3 DNA follows: TGCAGTGCTAGTGACTCCCGCACAGATACGCAGTATTTT.

The chain recombines TRBV27 with TRBJ1-2; 7 bases line up with TRBD1. This CDR3 is 16 amino acids long. Germline CDR1 MNHEY, CDR2 SMNVEV (reference sequence). J lost 4 bases, V lost 5 bases, and 13 bases had no gene match. CDR3: CASSTLNRGGVYGYTF. The CDR3 bases are TGTGCCAGCAGTACCCTCAACAGGGGTGGAGTCTATGGCTACACCTTC.

V is TRBV9 and J is TRBJ2-1; D not resolved. Germline values: CDR1 SGDLS, CDR2 YYNGEE. Trimming took off 0 bases at V and 4 bases at J, with 5 bases between the two ends. This CDR3 is 13 amino acids long. CDR3 region: CASSVVPYNEQFF. CDR3 nucleotides: TGTGCCAGCAGCGTAGTCCCGTACAATGAGCAGTTCTTC.

This clone was counted a few times. The chain recombines TRBV5-1 with TRBJ1-1, with 8 bases aligning to TRBD1. Germline V gene data show CDR1 as SGHRS and CDR2 as YFSETQ. CDR3 length equals 12 residues. J lost 6 bases, V lost 7 bases, and 5 bases had no gene match. In DNA form, the CDR3 reads TGCGCCAGCGGGACAGGAAATTCTGAAGCTTTCTTT. Encoded protein: CASGTGNSEAFF.

This clone was recorded once. CDR3 coding DNA: TGTGCCAGCAGCCTCTGGACAGGGACTGACACCGGGGAGCTGTTTTTT. This codes for CASSLWTGTDTGELFF. The chain has TRBV7-3 and TRBJ2-2; the match to TRBD1 covers 8 bases. The CDR3 has 16 amino acids. Germline V gene data show CDR1 as SGHTA and CDR2 as FQGTGA. The V gene end was trimmed by 5 bases and the J gene end by 3 bases; junction bases not matched to a gene: 8.

The rearrangement joins TRBV7-9 to TRBJ2-3; D may be TRBD2 (6 bases). The V end lost 5 bases, the J end lost 0 bases, and 15 bases lay between the germline ends. This CDR3 region has 16 residues. Germline lookup yields CDR1 SEHNR and CDR2 FQNEAQ (reference sequence). CDR3 amino acids: CASSRTTGTSTDTQYF. In nucleotides, the CDR3 is TGTGCCAGCAGCCGAACAACCGGGACTAGCACAGATACGCAGTATTTT.

The V call is TRBV21-1, the J call TRBJ1-1. TRBV21-1 is assigned pseudogene status. This CDR3 comprises 13 residues. Here the CDR3 DNA reads TGTGCCAGCAGCCTGACTGTTGGCACTGAAGCTTTCTTT. It specifies CASSLTVGTEAFF.

The gene calls are TRBV14 and TRBJ1-2, with 8 bases fitting TRBD1. The CDR3 is made up of 16 amino acids. Trimming took 3 bases from V and 9 from J; bases not matched to a gene: 15. Looked up from germline, CDR1 is SGHDN and CDR2 is FVKESK. CDR3 sequence reads: CASSQGTKRTGLSYTF. In DNA form, the CDR3 reads TGTGCCAGCAGCCAGGGGACCAAGAGGACAGGGCTGAGCTACACCTTC.

The chain combines TRBV29-1 with TRBJ1-2, with a possible D match to TRBD1 (6 bases). This CDR3 is built from 13 residues. Germline V gives CDR1 SQVTM, CDR2 ANQGSEA. V was cut by 1 base and J by 7 bases, with 13 bases left in between. CDR3 in DNA: TGCAGCGTTGAAGGAGACAGGTCCGCTGGCTACACCTTC. Translation gives CSVEGDRSAGYTF.

The rearrangement joins TRBV28 to TRBJ1-1, with D possibly TRBD1 on 5 matching bases. This CDR3 spans 14 amino acids. CDR1 is MDHEN and CDR2 is SYDVKM in the germline V gene. The V gene lost 6 bases and the J gene lost 2 bases, with 13 bases spanning the gap. The CDR3 sequence is CASRLTAPNTEAFF. The DNA of the CDR3 is TGTGCCAGCAGACTGACAGCACCAAACACTGAAGCTTTCTTT.

This chain connects TRBV5-5 to TRBJ2-7; 8 bases are shared with TRBD1. The germline V gene encodes CDR1 SGHKS and CDR2 YYEKEE (reference sequence). This CDR3 contains 15 residues. J gave up 3 bases and V 2 bases, and 7 bases lay outside the gene matches. The CDR3 nucleotides are TGTGCCAGCAGCTTTGCAGGGGGCATTATCTACGAGCAGTACTTC. Protein: CASSFAGGIIYEQYF.

J is TRBJ1-1 and V is TRBV28; 7 bases align to TRBD1. V gave up 7 bases and J gave up 4 bases; unmatched junction bases: 3. Germline V lookup: CDR1 MDHEN, CDR2 SYDVKM. The CDR3 loop spans 12 amino acids. CDR3 sequence (DNA): TGTGCCAGCACCCAGGGGGGCACTGAAGCTTTCTTT. Translated, it gives CASTQGGTEAFF.

The gene calls are TRBV5-8 and TRBJ1-1; 7 bases are shared with TRBD1. The junction had 3 bases not matched to a gene; V was cut back by 10 bases and J by 0 bases. In germline, CDR1 is SGHTS, CDR2 YDEGEE. The CDR3 covers 12 residues. The DNA for the CDR3 is TGTGCCTCCGACAGGGTGAACACTGAAGCTTTCTTT. This sequence encodes CASDRVNTEAFF.

The J gene is TRBJ1-1, the V gene TRBV11-2; possibly TRBD1 for D (5 bases). This CDR3 contains 16 residues. Germline V gives CDR1 SGHAT, CDR2 FQNNGV. The germline V and J ends were trimmed by 5 bases and 0 bases, with 16 bases remaining between them. CDR3 region: CASSSPETTVNTEAFF. In DNA form, the CDR3 reads TGTGCCAGCAGCAGTCCAGAAACGACAGTGAACACTGAAGCTTTCTTT.

This clone has a single count. The CDR3 nucleotides read TGTGCCAGAAGCTTTAGGGAGGGAAACGAGCAGTACTTC. Encoded protein: CARSFREGNEQYF. The V and J genes are TRBV5-3 and TRBJ2-7, with 7 bases matching TRBD2. TRBV5-3 is an ORF, with its function uncertain. The CDR3 covers 13 residues. V was clipped by 2 bases and J by 5 bases; unmatched bases: 4.

The rearrangement links TRBV6-5 to TRBJ1-1; perhaps TRBD1 as D (5 bases). The CDR3 has 13 residues. Germline CDR1 reads MNHEY; CDR2 reads SVGAGI. The V end lost 5 bases, the J end lost 5 bases, and 12 bases lay between the germline ends. CDR3 DNA: TGTGCCAGCAGTCCCCTAGGGGTAACTGAAGCTTTCTTT. Residues: CASSPLGVTEAFF.

The J gene is TRBJ2-7, the V gene TRBV29-1, with D tentatively TRBD1 (6 bases). With 4 bases removed from V and 0 bases from J, the gap between germline ends came to 10 bases. Per the germline V gene, CDR1 is SQVTM and CDR2 is ANQGSEA. CDR3 size: 13 residues. This chain's CDR3 is CSVARGSSYEQYF. The CDR3 nucleotides read TGCAGCGTTGCGAGGGGGTCCTCCTACGAGCAGTACTTC.

The rearrangement joins TRBV24-1 to TRBJ1-5, with 9 positions matching TRBD1. This CDR3 is built from 16 residues. Trimming at V came to 9 bases and at J to 6 bases, leaving 14 bases not matched to a gene. CDR1 is KGHDR and CDR2 is SFDVKD in the germline V gene. The CDR3 sequence: CATWTGEGNRGQPQHF. CDR3 in DNA: TGTGCCACCTGGACAGGGGAAGGAAACCGCGGTCAGCCCCAGCATTTT.

The V gene is TRBV6-6, the J gene TRBJ2-7; the D gene is possibly TRBD1 (6 bases). This CDR3 has 15 amino acids. Germline V gene data show CDR1 as MNHNY and CDR2 as SVGAGI (reference sequence). Trimming pared 4 bases from V and 0 bases from J, leaving 13 bases between. The CDR3 reads CASSSPGTRSYEQYF. The CDR3 DNA reads as TGTGCCAGCAGTTCCCCCGGGACACGCTCCTACGAGCAGTACTTC.

V gene TRBV27 combines with J gene TRBJ1-1; D is possibly TRBD1 (6 bases). The CDR3 spans 13 residues. Germline loops: CDR1 MNHEY, CDR2 SMNVEV (reference sequence). Trimming took 8 bases from V and 3 from J, leaving 13 bases between them. The CDR3 nucleotides read TGTGCCAGCTGGCGGACAGCTTACACTGAAGCTTTCTTT. Translated, it gives CASWRTAYTEAFF.

The V gene is TRBV5-1, the J gene TRBJ1-1; D unresolved. Germline CDR1 is SGHRS and CDR2 is YFSETQ. Between the trimmed V and J ends, which lost 3 bases and 5 bases, there was a span of 11 bases. This CDR3 has 13 residues. CDR3 loop: CASSSLAGTEAFF. CDR3 in DNA: TGCGCCAGCAGCTCCCTCGCGGGGACTGAAGCTTTCTTT.